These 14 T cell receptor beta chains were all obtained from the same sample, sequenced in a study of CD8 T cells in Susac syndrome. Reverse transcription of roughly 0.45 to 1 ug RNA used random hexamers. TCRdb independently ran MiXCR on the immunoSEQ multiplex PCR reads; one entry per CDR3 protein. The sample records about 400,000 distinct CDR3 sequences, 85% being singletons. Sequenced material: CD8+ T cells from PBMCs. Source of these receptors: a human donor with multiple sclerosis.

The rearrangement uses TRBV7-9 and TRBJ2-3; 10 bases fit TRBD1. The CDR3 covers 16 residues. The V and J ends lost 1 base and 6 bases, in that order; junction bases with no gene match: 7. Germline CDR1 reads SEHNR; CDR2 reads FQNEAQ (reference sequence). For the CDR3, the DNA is TGTGCCAGCAGCTTAGTGCGGACAGGGGGTTCGGATACGCAGTATTTT. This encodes CASSLVRTGGSDTQYF.

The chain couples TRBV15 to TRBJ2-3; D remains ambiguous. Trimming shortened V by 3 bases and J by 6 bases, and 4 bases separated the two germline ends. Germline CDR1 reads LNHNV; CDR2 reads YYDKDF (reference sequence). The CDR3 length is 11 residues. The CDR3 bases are TGTGCCACCAGCAGGCAGGATACGCAGTATTTT. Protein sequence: CATSRQDTQYF.

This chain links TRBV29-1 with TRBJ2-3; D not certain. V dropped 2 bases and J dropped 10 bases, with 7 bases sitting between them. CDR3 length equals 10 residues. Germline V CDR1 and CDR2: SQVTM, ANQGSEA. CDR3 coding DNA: TGCAGCGTTGAAACTCACGCGCAGTATTTT. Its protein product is CSVETHAQYF.

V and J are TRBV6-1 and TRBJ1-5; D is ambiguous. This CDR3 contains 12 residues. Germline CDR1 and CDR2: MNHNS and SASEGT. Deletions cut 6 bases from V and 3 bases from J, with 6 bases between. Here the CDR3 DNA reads TGTGCCAGCAGCGGGGACAATCAGCCCCAGCATTTT. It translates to CASSGDNQPQHF.

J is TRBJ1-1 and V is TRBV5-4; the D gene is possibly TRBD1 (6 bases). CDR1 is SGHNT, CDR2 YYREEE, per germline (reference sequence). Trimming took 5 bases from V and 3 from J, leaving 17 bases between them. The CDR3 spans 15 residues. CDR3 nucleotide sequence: TGTGCCAGCAGGGGAGGGGGAGAGGTGGACACTGAAGCTTTCTTT. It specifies CASRGGGEVDTEAFF.

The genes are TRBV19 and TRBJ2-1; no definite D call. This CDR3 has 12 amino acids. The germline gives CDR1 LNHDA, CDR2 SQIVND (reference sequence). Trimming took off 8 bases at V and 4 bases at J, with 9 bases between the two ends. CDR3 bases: TGTGCCAGTTGGTCGGTTTACAATGAGCAGTTCTTC. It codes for CASWSVYNEQFF.

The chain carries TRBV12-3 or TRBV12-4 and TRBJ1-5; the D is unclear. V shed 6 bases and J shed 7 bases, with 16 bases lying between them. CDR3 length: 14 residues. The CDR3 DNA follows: TGTGCCAGCAGCCCACCGGTTGCGGGACAGCCCCAGCATTTT. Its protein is CASSPPVAGQPQHF.

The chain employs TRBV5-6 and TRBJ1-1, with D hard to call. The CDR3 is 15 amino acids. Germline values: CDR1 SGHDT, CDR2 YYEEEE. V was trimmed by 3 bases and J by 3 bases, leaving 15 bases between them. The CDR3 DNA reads TGTGCCAGCAGCTCCCTTCAGAGAATAGACACTGAAGCTTTCTTT. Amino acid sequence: CASSSLQRIDTEAFF.

The CDR3 region has the DNA TGTGCCAGCATTTGGTCGCGGGGACAGAACACTGAAGCTTTCTTT. This sequence encodes CASIWSRGQNTEAFF. This chain uses TRBV27 with TRBJ1-1, with D possibly being TRBD1 (6 bases). The length of the CDR3 is 15 residues. CDR1 is MNHEY, CDR2 SMNVEV, per germline (reference sequence). V was pared by 7 bases and J by 1 base, with 16 bases between.

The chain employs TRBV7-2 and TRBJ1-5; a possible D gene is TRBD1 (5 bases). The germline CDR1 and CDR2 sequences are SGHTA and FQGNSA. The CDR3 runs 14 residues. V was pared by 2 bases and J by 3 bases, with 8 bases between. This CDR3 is CASSLTTANQPQHF. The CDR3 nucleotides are TGTGCCAGCAGCTTAACGACAGCCAATCAGCCCCAGCATTTT.

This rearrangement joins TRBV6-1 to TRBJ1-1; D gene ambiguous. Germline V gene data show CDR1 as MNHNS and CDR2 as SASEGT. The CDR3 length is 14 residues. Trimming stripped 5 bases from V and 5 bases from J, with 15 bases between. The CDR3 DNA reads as TGTGCCAGCAGTATAGGTGGGGTATGGACTGAAGCTTTCTTT. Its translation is CASSIGGVWTEAFF.

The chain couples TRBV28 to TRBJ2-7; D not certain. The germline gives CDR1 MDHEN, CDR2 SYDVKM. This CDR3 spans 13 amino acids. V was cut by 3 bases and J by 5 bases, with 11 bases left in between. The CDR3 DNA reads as TGTGCCAGCAGTTTGGCGGACCTGGACGAGCAGTACTTC. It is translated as CASSLADLDEQYF.

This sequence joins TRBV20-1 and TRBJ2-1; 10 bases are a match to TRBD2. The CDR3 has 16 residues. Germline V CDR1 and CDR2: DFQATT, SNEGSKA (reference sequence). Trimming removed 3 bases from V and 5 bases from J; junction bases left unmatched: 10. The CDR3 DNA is TGCAGTGCTAGTGAAAAGCGGGAGGGGAGGGACAATGAGCAGTTCTTC. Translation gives CSASEKREGRDNEQFF.

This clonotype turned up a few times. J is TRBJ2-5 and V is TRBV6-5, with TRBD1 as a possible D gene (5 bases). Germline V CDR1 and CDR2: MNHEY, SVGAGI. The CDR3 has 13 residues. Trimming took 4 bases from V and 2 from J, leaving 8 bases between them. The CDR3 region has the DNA TGTGCCAGCAGTTCAGGGTATCAAGAGACCCAGTACTTC. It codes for CASSSGYQETQYF.